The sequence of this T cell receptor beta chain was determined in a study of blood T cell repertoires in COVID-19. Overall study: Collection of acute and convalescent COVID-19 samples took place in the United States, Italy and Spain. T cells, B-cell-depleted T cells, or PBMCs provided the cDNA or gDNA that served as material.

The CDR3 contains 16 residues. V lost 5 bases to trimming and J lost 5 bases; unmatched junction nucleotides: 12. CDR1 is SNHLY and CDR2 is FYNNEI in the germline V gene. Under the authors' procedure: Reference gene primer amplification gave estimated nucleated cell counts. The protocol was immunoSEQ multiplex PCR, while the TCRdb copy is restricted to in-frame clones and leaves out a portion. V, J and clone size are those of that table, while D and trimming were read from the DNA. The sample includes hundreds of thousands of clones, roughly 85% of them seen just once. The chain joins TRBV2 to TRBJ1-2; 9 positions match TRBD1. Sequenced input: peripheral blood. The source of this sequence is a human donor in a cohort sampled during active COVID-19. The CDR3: CASSQTGGELWYGYTF. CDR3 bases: TGTGCCAGCAGTCAGACAGGGGGAGAACTGTGGTATGGCTACACCTTC.